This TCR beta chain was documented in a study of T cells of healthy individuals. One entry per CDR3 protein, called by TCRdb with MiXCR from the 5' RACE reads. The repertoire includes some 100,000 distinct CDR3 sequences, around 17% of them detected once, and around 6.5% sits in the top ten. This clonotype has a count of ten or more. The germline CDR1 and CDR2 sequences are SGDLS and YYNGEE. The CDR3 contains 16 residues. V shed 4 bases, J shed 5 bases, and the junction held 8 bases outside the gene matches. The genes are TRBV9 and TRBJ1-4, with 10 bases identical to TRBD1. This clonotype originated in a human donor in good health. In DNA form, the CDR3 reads TGTGCCAGCAGCACTCTACCGGGACAGGGGAATGAAAAACTGTTTTTT. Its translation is CASSTLPGQGNEKLFF.